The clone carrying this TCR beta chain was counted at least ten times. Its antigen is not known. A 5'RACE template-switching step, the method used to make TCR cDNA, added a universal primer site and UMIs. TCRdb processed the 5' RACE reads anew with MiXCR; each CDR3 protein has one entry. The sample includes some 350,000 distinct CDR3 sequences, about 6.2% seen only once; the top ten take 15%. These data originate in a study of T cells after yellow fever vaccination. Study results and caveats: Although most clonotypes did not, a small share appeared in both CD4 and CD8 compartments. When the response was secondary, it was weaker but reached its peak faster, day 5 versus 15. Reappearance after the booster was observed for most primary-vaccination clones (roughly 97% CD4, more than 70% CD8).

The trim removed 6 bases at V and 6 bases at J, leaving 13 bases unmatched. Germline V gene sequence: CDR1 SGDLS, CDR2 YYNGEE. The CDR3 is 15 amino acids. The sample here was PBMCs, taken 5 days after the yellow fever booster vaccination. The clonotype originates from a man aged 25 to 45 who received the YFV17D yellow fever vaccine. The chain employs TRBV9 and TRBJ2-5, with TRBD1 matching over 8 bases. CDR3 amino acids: CASNPGNRGWKTQYF. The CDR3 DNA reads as TGTGCCAGCAACCCTGGTAACAGGGGGTGGAAGACCCAGTACTTC.